One T cell receptor beta chain is described in this entry. This entry comes from a study of cytomegalovirus exposure and HLA in healthy donors. The study ran its PCR with 60 Vbeta and 13 Jbeta primers. Measured with immunoSEQ multiplex PCR; TCRdb has only the in-frame clones, and not every one. Here the sample spans about 120,000 clones, roughly 80% being singletons. From germline, CDR1 is SEHNR and CDR2 FQNEAQ (reference sequence). The junction had 6 bases not matched to a gene; V was cut back by 2 bases and J by 7 bases. This CDR3 contains 15 residues. This clonotype was obtained from a woman aged 40 to 50 in good health and CMV-seronegative. Source material: PBMCs. The rearrangement links TRBV7-9 to TRBJ1-2, with 11 bases matching TRBD1. This CDR3 reads CASSLIGQGASGYTF. The CDR3 DNA reads TGTGCCAGCAGCTTAATAGGACAGGGGGCGAGTGGCTACACCTTC.